A selection of T cell receptor beta chains follows, all from one sample in a study of identical twins. TCRdb passed the 5' RACE reads through MiXCR, listing each CDR3 protein once. The sample has 690,000 or so distinct CDR3 sequences; over 8.5% are singletons. These same data were also listed under a study on yellow fever vaccine responses in identical twins.

Sample: PBMCs. The receptors were gathered from a woman between 18 and 29 years old in good health. CDR3s include the opening cysteine and the closing phenylalanine or tryptophan. A D gene is named only where the DNA matches it firmly.

v_gene	d_gene	j_gene	CDR3aa
TRBV28	TRBD2	TRBJ2-5	CASSSGLAGGFRKTQYF
TRBV6-5	TRBD2	TRBJ2-3	CASSYRAGGSTDTQYF
TRBV6-1	.	TRBJ2-1	CASSAASDHNEQFF
TRBV3-1	.	TRBJ1-1	CASSQVGDGTEAFF
TRBV12-3/TRBV12-4	.	TRBJ2-5	CASTPGRNQETQYF
TRBV20-1	TRBD2	TRBJ2-3	CSARRLAGAGDTQYF
TRBV7-9	.	TRBJ1-5	CASTSGGMGQPQHF
TRBV12-3/TRBV12-4	.	TRBJ2-7	CASAGGVPYEQYF
TRBV12-3/TRBV12-4	.	TRBJ2-3	CASSFSELPSTDTQYF
TRBV28	.	TRBJ2-5	CASPPSARHNQETQYF
TRBV3-1	.	TRBJ2-1	CASSSYNQVSYNEQFF
TRBV6-1	TRBD1	TRBJ2-1	CASSARDREHNEQFF
TRBV20-1	TRBD2	TRBJ2-7	CSARDYYASGGISYEQYF
TRBV28	.	TRBJ2-7	CASSLTYRGGYEQYF
TRBV20-1	TRBD2	TRBJ2-7	CSAQTSGSLNLYEQYF
TRBV20-1	TRBD2	TRBJ2-3	CSTKSGEGRTDTQYF
TRBV5-6	.	TRBJ2-6	CASSFGVAGANVLTF
TRBV5-1	TRBD1	TRBJ1-1	CASSLVPGDSTEAFF
TRBV27	TRBD1	TRBJ2-1	CASNPRGKANEQFF
TRBV10-3	.	TRBJ2-5	CAISELQETQYF
TRBV6-2/TRBV6-3	.	TRBJ2-7	CASSYGSLEQYF
TRBV7-2	.	TRBJ2-1	CASSLVVGVYNEQFF
TRBV6-2/TRBV6-3	.	TRBJ2-3	CASSYPGTSTDTQYF
TRBV14	.	TRBJ2-7	CASSQGSFYEQYF
TRBV6-2/TRBV6-3	.	TRBJ2-7	CASSSTRSGEQYF
TRBV6-5	TRBD2	TRBJ2-2	CASSYSRLAGLTGELFF
TRBV11-2	.	TRBJ1-1	CASSLGLGRMNTEAFF
TRBV19	.	TRBJ2-5	CASSTHPGTQETQYF
TRBV6-2/TRBV6-3	.	TRBJ2-2	CASSRRDPPDRELFF
TRBV11-2	.	TRBJ2-7	CASSLELSIDSF
TRBV4-2	.	TRBJ2-6	CASSRRGETGANVLTF
TRBV29-1	TRBD2	TRBJ2-3	CSVEGSGDTDTQYF
TRBV12-3/TRBV12-4	TRBD1	TRBJ2-5	CASSFYTQGARFGETQYF
TRBV20-1	.	TRBJ1-1	CSARILGGSNTEAFF
TRBV11-2	TRBD1	TRBJ2-2	CASSHYRTGAGELFF
TRBV20-1	.	TRBJ2-3	CSAREGATRSDTQYF
TRBV28	TRBD2	TRBJ2-1	CASTPGGSAYNEQFF
TRBV3-1	.	TRBJ2-1	CASSQDTGWDGNEQFF
TRBV19	.	TRBJ2-4	CASSILGVPAKNIQYF
TRBV11-3	.	TRBJ2-5	CASSLAGAQETQYF
TRBV7-9	TRBD1	TRBJ2-1	CASSSLQGANNEQFF
TRBV30	.	TRBJ2-1	CAWSPGPYNEQFF
TRBV9	.	TRBJ2-3	CASGAGAADTQYF
TRBV12-3/TRBV12-4	TRBD2	TRBJ2-1	CASSWGAGMSSYNEQFF
TRBV27	TRBD2	TRBJ2-2	CASSLGGRGNTGELFF
TRBV7-9	.	TRBJ2-7	CASSDGGWGSYEQYF
TRBV5-1	.	TRBJ2-7	CASSITGPEGEQYF
TRBV28	TRBD1	TRBJ1-2	CASSSGDRTIPHYGYTF
TRBV6-2/TRBV6-3	TRBD1	TRBJ2-1	CASSGIGTGSYNEQFF
TRBV6-2/TRBV6-3	TRBD1	TRBJ2-2	CASRSGGSSGELFF
TRBV6-5	.	TRBJ2-5	CASSYPAGTETQYF
TRBV20-1	.	TRBJ1-1	CSASSQKHTEAFF
TRBV9	.	TRBJ2-2	CASSHGSSSAGELFF
TRBV24-1	TRBD1	TRBJ1-1	CATSDATGGAEAFF
TRBV10-3	.	TRBJ2-5	CAISEGRQETQYF
TRBV19	.	TRBJ1-2	CASSDMDGANYGYTF
TRBV7-8	.	TRBJ2-1	CASSLLVGIEWQEQFF
TRBV5-1	TRBD1	TRBJ2-2	CASSLYVTGSSGELFF